One sample yielded the 5 T cell receptor beta chains listed below, sequenced in a study of technical replicates of blood from several donors. Produced via immunoSEQ multiplex PCR; TCRdb's table is partial and in-frame only. Of some 70,000 clones in the sample, under 98% were seen once. What was sequenced was T cells isolated from PBMCs. These TCRs come from a human donor in good health.

The chain joins TRBV6-1 to TRBJ2-3; D unresolved. The CDR3 spans 13 residues. CDR1 MNHNS and CDR2 SASEGT come from the germline V gene. The germline V and J ends were trimmed by 3 bases and 2 bases, with 6 bases remaining between them. As DNA, the CDR3 is TGTGCCAGCAGTGATTCCTACACAGATACGCAGTATTTT. It yields the protein CASSDSYTDTQYF.

The chain recombines TRBV19 with TRBJ1-3; tentatively, D is TRBD1 (5 bases). CDR1 is LNHDA and CDR2 is SQIVND in the germline V gene (reference sequence). The V gene lost 2 bases and the J gene lost 4 bases, with 9 bases spanning the gap. The CDR3 has 14 residues. The CDR3 coding sequence is TGTGCCAGTAGTATACAGGGTCCAGGAAACACCATATATTTT. It yields the protein CASSIQGPGNTIYF.

The CDR3 is CASSQDLLSGRAWELFF. The CDR3 coding sequence is TGCGCCAGCAGCCAAGACTTGCTAAGCGGGAGGGCCTGGGAGCTGTTTTTT. This chain connects TRBV4-1 to TRBJ2-2; 10 positions match TRBD2. Per germline, CDR1 MGHRA and CDR2 YSYEKL. V gave up 0 bases and J gave up 9 bases; unmatched junction bases: 10. The CDR3 extends over 17 amino acids.

The chain has TRBV10-3 and TRBJ2-3; D perhaps matches TRBD2 (6 bases). Germline V gene sequence: CDR1 ENHRY, CDR2 SYGVKD. With 4 bases removed from V and 4 bases from J, the gap between germline ends came to 9 bases. The CDR3 sequence is 13 residues long. The CDR3 DNA is TGTGCCATCAGTGGACTAGTCTCAGATACGCAGTATTTT. It yields the protein CAISGLVSDTQYF.

The V and J genes are TRBV10-1 and TRBJ2-1; 14 bases are a match to TRBD2. There are 14 residues in the CDR3. V lost 5 bases, J lost 7 bases, and 1 base stayed unmatched. CDR1 WNHNN and CDR2 SYGVQD come from the germline V gene (reference sequence). CDR3 in DNA: TGCGCCAGCAGTAGGACTAGCGGGAGGAATGAGCAGTTCTTC. Translation gives CASSRTSGRNEQFF.